Each of the 21 T cell receptor beta chains below was sequenced from the same sample in a study of shared clonotypes between healthy human individuals. The table came from immunoSEQ multiplex PCR; TCRdb's copy has only in-frame clones and leaves some out. This sample has 200,000 to 250,000 clones; 60% to 70% occur once, and the top ten carry approximately 12%. Sequencing input: memory CD4+ T cells sorted from blood. This sample's subset: CD45RA-negative fraction. These receptors were taken from a young man in good health.

The V call is TRBV5-5, the J call TRBJ2-7, with 7 bases fitting TRBD1. CDR3 size: 13 residues. Per the germline V gene, CDR1 is SGHKS and CDR2 is YYEKEE (reference sequence). CDR3 sequence: CAAKDRSIDEQYF. The CDR3 DNA is TGTGCTGCGAAGGACAGGAGTATCGACGAGCAGTACTTC.

The J gene is TRBJ2-7, the V gene TRBV6-5, with 10 bases that match TRBD2. The CDR3 runs to 14 residues. V shed 2 bases and J 8 bases; nucleotides not matched to a gene: 6. Germline V gene data show CDR1 as MNHEY and CDR2 as SVGAGI. In DNA form, the CDR3 reads TGTGCCAGCAGTTACCGGACTAGCGGTACTCAGCAGTACTTC. It yields the protein CASSYRTSGTQQYF.

The rearrangement uses TRBV7-3 and TRBJ1-5, with D perhaps TRBD1 (6 bases). V was clipped by 3 bases and J by 4 bases, with 16 bases between them. The length of the CDR3 is 16 residues. Germline V gene data show CDR1 as SGHTA and CDR2 as FQGTGA. The CDR3 region has the DNA TGTGCCAGCAGCTTGGGGGGAAGGGACACAAATCAGCCCCAGCATTTT. It translates to CASSLGGRDTNQPQHF.

The gene calls are TRBV2 and TRBJ1-1, with a weak D call TRBD1 (5 bases). The CDR3 runs 13 residues. The germline V and J ends were trimmed by 7 bases and 1 base, with 10 bases remaining between them. Germline V lookup: CDR1 SNHLY, CDR2 FYNNEI. The CDR3 protein is CASTRDGNTEAFF. CDR3 coding DNA: TGTGCCAGCACCCGGGACGGGAACACTGAAGCTTTCTTT.

The sample holds many counts of this clone. The chain uses TRBV30 and TRBJ2-3; D ambiguous. The CDR3 extends over 11 amino acids. Germline V gene data show CDR1 as GTSNPN and CDR2 as SVGIG (reference sequence). Trimming pared 3 bases from V and 4 bases from J, leaving 5 bases between. The CDR3 DNA reads TGTGCCTGGAGGCTTCCAGATACGCAGTATTTT. Its translation is CAWRLPDTQYF.

This chain uses TRBV19 with TRBJ1-1, with 9 bases identical to TRBD1. The CDR3 contains 14 residues. CDR1 is LNHDA and CDR2 is SQIVND in the germline V gene (reference sequence). J gave up 7 bases and V 6 bases, and 9 bases lay outside the gene matches. The CDR3 DNA reads as TGTGCCAGTAGCCATCTCCCGGGACAGGGTGAAGCTTTCTTT. Its translation is CASSHLPGQGEAFF.

The chain is built from TRBV5-6 and TRBJ1-1; 8 bases agree with TRBD1. V was pared by 1 base and J by 9 bases, with 14 bases of the junction left unmatched. The CDR3 covers 16 residues. Looked up from germline, CDR1 is SGHDT and CDR2 is YYEEEE. CDR3 amino acids: CASSLWADRVDGKAFF. CDR3 coding DNA: TGTGCCAGCAGCTTGTGGGCGGACAGGGTTGACGGTAAAGCTTTCTTT.

This rearrangement joins TRBV15 to TRBJ2-7; 12 positions agree with TRBD2. Germline-derived CDR1 and CDR2 are LNHNV and YYDKDF (reference sequence). This CDR3 comprises 16 residues. V lost 5 bases to trimming and J lost 4 bases; unmatched junction nucleotides: 9. The CDR3 region is CATSGLTSGSVYEQYF. The CDR3 DNA reads TGTGCCACCAGCGGGTTGACTAGCGGGAGTGTATACGAGCAGTACTTC.

The CDR3 protein is CASSQGQGNYEQYF. The CDR3 nucleotides are TGTGCCAGCAGCCAGGGACAGGGGAATTACGAGCAGTACTTC. The genes are TRBV9 and TRBJ2-7, with 10 bases matching TRBD1. V lost 4 bases, J lost 4 bases, and 5 bases stayed unmatched. The CDR3 is made up of 14 amino acids. Per germline, CDR1 SGDLS and CDR2 YYNGEE.

This clone was observed a handful of times. This chain joins TRBV5-6 and TRBJ2-2; 8 bases match TRBD1. The CDR3 runs to 14 residues. V lost 4 bases to trimming and J lost 6 bases; unmatched junction nucleotides: 5. Germline V gives CDR1 SGHDT, CDR2 YYEEEE. CDR3 region: CASSRGQVSGELFF. In DNA, the CDR3 is TGTGCCAGCAGCCGGGGACAGGTTTCCGGGGAGCTGTTTTTT.

The chain couples TRBV7-9 to TRBJ2-7, with 10 bases fitting TRBD1. The junction had 5 bases not matched to a gene; V was cut back by 5 bases and J by 4 bases. There are 14 residues in the CDR3. CDR1 and CDR2 from the germline V gene are SEHNR and FQNEAQ (reference sequence). CDR3: CASSDGQGGYEQYF. The CDR3 region has the DNA TGTGCCAGCAGCGACGGACAGGGGGGGTACGAGCAGTACTTC.

As for this clone: The junction shows a germline mismatch at one end, possibly a read error. V gene TRBV11-3 combines with J gene TRBJ2-5, with a possible D match to TRBD2 (5 bases). The CDR3 has 13 amino acids. The germline V gene has CDR1 SGHNT and CDR2 YENEEA. CDR3 in amino acids: CASSLYLGEAQYF. Written as DNA, the CDR3 is TGTGCCAGCAGCTTATATTTGGGAGAGGCCCAGTACTTC.

This clone was detected once. The chain recombines TRBV28 with TRBJ1-2; D is uncertain. The germline CDR1 and CDR2 sequences are MDHEN and SYDVKM. The CDR3 has 12 amino acids. Trimming left V 5 bases short and J 4 bases short, with 8 bases between. CDR3 coding DNA: TGTGCCAGCAGTGCTGGCAGCTATGGCTACACCTTC. The encoded protein is CASSAGSYGYTF.

This chain joins TRBV11-2 and TRBJ1-2; the D is unclear. Germline CDR1 SGHAT, CDR2 FQNNGV. V lost 0 bases and J 3 bases, leaving 11 bases between the germline ends. The CDR3 extends over 15 amino acids. The CDR3 loop reads CASSLEVQKHYGYTF. CDR3 DNA: TGTGCCAGCAGCTTAGAGGTACAAAAGCACTATGGCTACACCTTC.

The chain is built from TRBV7-2 and TRBJ2-7, with 10 bases fitting TRBD2. Losses at the gene ends were 0 bases for V and 3 bases for J; bases not matched to a gene: 5. CDR1 SGHTA and CDR2 FQGNSA come from the germline V gene. This CDR3 is built from 16 residues. CDR3 nucleotides: TGTGCCAGCAGCTTAGCGCTTGTAGCGGGAGGCTACGAGCAGTACTTC. Protein product: CASSLALVAGGYEQYF. Drawing the rest from reference TRBV7-2 and TRBJ2-7, the complete variable domain is GAGVSQSPSNKVTEKGKDVELRCDPISGHTALYWYRQSLGQGLEFLIYFQGNSAPDKSGLPSDRFSAERTGGSVSTLTIQRTQQEDSAVYLCASSLALVAGGYEQYFGPGTRLTVT.

The genes are TRBV18 and TRBJ2-1; 8 bases map to TRBD2. V shed 2 bases, J shed 9 bases, and the junction held 0 bases outside the gene matches. The germline CDR1 and CDR2 sequences are KGHSH and LQKENI. CDR3 size: 12 residues. In nucleotides, the CDR3 is TGTGCCAGCTCACCAACTAGCGGTGAGCAGTTCTTC. Protein product: CASSPTSGEQFF.

CDR3 nucleotides: TGTGCCAGCAGTTATACGACGGATGGCTACGAGCAGTACTTC. Encoded protein: CASSYTTDGYEQYF. The chain joins TRBV28 to TRBJ2-7; D is unresolved. This CDR3 spans 14 amino acids. Germline V gene lookup returns CDR1 MDHEN and CDR2 SYDVKM. The V end was cut by 4 bases, the J end by 3 bases, with 13 bases between. The complete variable domain, with remaining parts taken from reference TRBV28 and TRBJ2-7, reads DVKVTQSSRYLVKRTGEKVFLECVQDMDHENMFWYRQDPGLGLRLIYFSYDVKMKEKGDIPEGYSVSREKKERFSLILESASTNQTSMYLCASSYTTDGYEQYFGPGTRLTVT.

This clone was picked up a small number of times. The rearrangement links TRBV5-5 to TRBJ1-3; tentative D call: TRBD1 (5 bases). CDR1 SGHKS and CDR2 YYEKEE come from the germline V gene (reference sequence). This CDR3 has 17 amino acids. The ends were cut back, 4 bases at V and 0 bases at J, with 17 bases in the middle. Written as DNA, the CDR3 is TGTGCCAGCAGCATTGACGGACAAGTTAGCTCTGGAAACACCATATATTTT. Protein sequence: CASSIDGQVSSGNTIYF. Using reference TRBV5-5 and TRBJ1-3 for the parts outside the CDR3, the full variable domain is DAGVTQSPTHLIKTRGQQVTLRCSPISGHKSVSWYQQVLGQGPQFIFQYYEKEERGRGNFPDRFSARQFPNYSSELNVNALLLGDSALYLCASSIDGQVSSGNTIYFGEGSWLTVV.

The chain joins TRBV27 to TRBJ2-3; 8 bases match TRBD2. This CDR3 is 14 amino acids long. Germline V gene lookup returns CDR1 MNHEY and CDR2 SMNVEV (reference sequence). The junction had 4 bases not matched to a gene; V was cut back by 4 bases and J by 4 bases. The CDR3: CASSWGREADTQYF. In nucleotides, the CDR3 is TGTGCCAGCAGTTGGGGGCGGGAGGCAGATACGCAGTATTTT.

In DNA, the CDR3 is TGTGCCAGCAGTTTCAGTGGACTAGCGGGATTAGCCAAAAACATTCAGTACTTC. As protein: CASSFSGLAGLAKNIQYF. The chain couples TRBV27 to TRBJ2-4; TRBD2 matches 12 bases. This CDR3 is 18 amino acids long. Germline loops: CDR1 MNHEY, CDR2 SMNVEV (reference sequence). V was clipped by 3 bases and J by 0 bases; unmatched bases: 6.

This chain connects TRBV11-2 to TRBJ2-2, with a weak D call TRBD1 (6 bases). Trimming left V 5 bases short and J 6 bases short, with 19 bases between. This CDR3 is 16 amino acids long. The germline CDR1 and CDR2 sequences are SGHAT and FQNNGV. The chain's CDR3 is CASSPISGQRAGELFF. The CDR3 region has the DNA TGTGCCAGCAGCCCGATATCGGGACAACGGGCCGGGGAGCTGTTTTTT.